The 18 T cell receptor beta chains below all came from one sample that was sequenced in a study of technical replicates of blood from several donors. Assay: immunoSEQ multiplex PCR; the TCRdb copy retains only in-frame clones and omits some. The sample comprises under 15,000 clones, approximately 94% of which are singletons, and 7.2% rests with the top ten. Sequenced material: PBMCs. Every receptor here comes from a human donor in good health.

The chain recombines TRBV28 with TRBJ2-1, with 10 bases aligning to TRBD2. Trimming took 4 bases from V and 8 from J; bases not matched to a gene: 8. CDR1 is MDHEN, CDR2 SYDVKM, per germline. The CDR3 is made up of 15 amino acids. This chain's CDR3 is CASSSGTSDVYEQFF. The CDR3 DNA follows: TGTGCCAGCAGTTCCGGGACTAGCGATGTCTATGAGCAGTTCTTC.

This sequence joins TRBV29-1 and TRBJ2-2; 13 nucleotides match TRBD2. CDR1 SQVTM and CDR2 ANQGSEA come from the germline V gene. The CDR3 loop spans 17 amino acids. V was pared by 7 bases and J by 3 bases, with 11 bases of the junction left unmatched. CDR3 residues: CSGRGLAGVGDTGELFF. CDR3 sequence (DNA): TGCAGCGGGCGTGGACTAGCGGGAGTCGGCGACACCGGGGAGCTGTTTTTT.

CDR3 region: CASSRRIGGWGTEAFF. CDR3 coding DNA: TGTGCCAGCAGCCGGAGGATCGGGGGATGGGGCACTGAAGCTTTCTTT. The chain links TRBV11-2 to TRBJ1-1; TRBD1 might be the D (5 bases). The germline CDR1 and CDR2 sequences are SGHAT and FQNNGV. V dropped 5 bases and J dropped 4 bases, with 20 bases sitting between them. CDR3 size: 16 residues.

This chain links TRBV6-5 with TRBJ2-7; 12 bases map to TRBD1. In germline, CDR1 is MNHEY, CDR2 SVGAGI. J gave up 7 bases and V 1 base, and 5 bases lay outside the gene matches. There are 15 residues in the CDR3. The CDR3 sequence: CASSYWGQGAWEQYF. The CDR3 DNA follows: TGTGCCAGCAGTTACTGGGGACAGGGGGCTTGGGAGCAGTACTTC.

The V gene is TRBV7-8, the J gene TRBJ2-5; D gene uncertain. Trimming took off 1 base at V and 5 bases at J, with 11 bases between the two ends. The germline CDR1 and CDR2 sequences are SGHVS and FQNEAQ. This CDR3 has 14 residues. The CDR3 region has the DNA TGTGCCAGCAGCTTAGGGCGGCTCTCTGAGACCCAGTACTTC. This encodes CASSLGRLSETQYF. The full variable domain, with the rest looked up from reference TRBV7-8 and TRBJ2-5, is GAGVSQSPRYKVAKRGQDVALRCDPISGHVSLFWYQQALGQGPEFLTYFQNEAQLDKSGLPSDRFFAERPEGSVSTLKIQRTQQEDSAVYLCASSLGRLSETQYFGPGTRLLVL.

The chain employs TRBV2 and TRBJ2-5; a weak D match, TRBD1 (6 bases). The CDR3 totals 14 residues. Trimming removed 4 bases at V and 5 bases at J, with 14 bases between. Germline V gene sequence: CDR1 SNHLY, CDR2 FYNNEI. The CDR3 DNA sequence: TGTGCCAGCAGTGGGATATGGGGGCTGGAGACCCAGTACTTC. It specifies CASSGIWGLETQYF.

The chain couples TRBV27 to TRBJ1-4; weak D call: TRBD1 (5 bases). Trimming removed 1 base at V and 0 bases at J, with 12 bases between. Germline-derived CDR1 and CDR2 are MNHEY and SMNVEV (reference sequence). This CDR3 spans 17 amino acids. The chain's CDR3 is CASSLFTDSATNEKLFF. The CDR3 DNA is TGTGCCAGCAGTTTATTCACAGACAGTGCAACTAATGAAAAACTGTTTTTT. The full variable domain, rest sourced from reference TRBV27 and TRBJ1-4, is EAQVTQNPRYLITVTGKKLTVTCSQNMNHEYMSWYRQDPGLGLRQIYYSMNVEVTDKGDVPEGYKVSRKEKRNFPLILESPSPNQTSLYFCASSLFTDSATNEKLFFGSGTQLSVL.

CDR3 protein: CASSPGVASNEQFF. The CDR3 DNA is TGCGCCAGCAGCCCCGGGGTAGCTTCCAATGAGCAGTTCTTC. The rearrangement joins TRBV10-1 to TRBJ2-1, with D tentatively TRBD2 (5 bases). Per germline, CDR1 WNHNN and CDR2 SYGVQD (reference sequence). The CDR3 is 14 residues long. V gave up 6 bases and J gave up 6 bases, with 15 bases separating them.

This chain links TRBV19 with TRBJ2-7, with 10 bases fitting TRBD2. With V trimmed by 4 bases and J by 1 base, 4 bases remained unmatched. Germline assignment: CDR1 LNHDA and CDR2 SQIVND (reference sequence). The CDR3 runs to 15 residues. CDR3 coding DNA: TGTGCCAGTAGTACGCCGGGACTAGCGTCCTACGAGCAGTACTTC. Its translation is CASSTPGLASYEQYF.

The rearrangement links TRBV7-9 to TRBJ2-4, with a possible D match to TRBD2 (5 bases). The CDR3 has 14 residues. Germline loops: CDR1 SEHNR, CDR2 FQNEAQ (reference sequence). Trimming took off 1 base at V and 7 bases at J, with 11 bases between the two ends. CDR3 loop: CASSLGGEENIQYF. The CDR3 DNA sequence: TGTGCCAGCAGCTTAGGGGGAGAGGAGAACATTCAGTACTTC.

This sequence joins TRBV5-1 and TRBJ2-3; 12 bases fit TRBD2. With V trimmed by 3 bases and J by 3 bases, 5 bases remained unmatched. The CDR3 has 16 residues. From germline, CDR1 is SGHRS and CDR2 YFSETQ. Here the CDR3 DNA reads TGCGCCAGCAGCTCCGGGACTAGCGGGCTGACAGATACGCAGTATTTT. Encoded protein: CASSSGTSGLTDTQYF.

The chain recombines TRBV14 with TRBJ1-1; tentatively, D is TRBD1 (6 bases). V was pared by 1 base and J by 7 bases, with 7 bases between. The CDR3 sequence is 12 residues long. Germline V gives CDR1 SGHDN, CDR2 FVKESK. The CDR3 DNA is TGTGCCAGCAGCCAAGGAGGGGGTGAAGCTTTCTTT. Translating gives CASSQGGGEAFF.

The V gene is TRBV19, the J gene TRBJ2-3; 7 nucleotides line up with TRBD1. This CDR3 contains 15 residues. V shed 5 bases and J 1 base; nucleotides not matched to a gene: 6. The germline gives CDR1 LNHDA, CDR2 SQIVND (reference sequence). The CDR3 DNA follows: TGTGCCAGTAGTGGGACAGTACCTCGCACAGATACGCAGTATTTT. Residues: CASSGTVPRTDTQYF.

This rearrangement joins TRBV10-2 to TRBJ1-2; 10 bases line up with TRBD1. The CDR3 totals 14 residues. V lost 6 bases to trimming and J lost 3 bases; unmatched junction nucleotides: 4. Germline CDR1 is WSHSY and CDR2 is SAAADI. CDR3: CASSRQGADYGYTF. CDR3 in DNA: TGCGCCAGCAGCCGACAGGGGGCTGACTATGGCTACACCTTC.

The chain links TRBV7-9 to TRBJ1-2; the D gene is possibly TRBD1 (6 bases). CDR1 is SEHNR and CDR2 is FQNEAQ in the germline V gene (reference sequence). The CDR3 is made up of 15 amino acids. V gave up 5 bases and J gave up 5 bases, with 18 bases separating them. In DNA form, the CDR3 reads TGTGCCAGCAGCGGAAGGGACACTTTACTTTATGGCTACACCTTC. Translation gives CASSGRDTLLYGYTF.

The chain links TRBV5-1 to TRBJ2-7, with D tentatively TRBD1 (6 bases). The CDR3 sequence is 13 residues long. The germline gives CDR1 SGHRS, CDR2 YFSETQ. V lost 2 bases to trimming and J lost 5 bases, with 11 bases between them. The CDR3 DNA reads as TGCGCCAGCAGCTTCCAGGGGAGCAACGAGCAGTACTTC. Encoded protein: CASSFQGSNEQYF.

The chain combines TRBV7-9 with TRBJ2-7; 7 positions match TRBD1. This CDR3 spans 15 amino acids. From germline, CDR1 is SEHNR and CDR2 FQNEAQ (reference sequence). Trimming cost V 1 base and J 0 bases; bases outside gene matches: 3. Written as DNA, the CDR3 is TGTGCCAGCAGCTTAGATGACAGGGTCTCCTACGAGCAGTACTTC. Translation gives CASSLDDRVSYEQYF.

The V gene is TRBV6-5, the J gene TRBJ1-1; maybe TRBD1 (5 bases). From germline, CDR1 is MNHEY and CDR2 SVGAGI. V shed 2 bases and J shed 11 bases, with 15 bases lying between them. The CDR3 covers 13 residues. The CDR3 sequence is CASSYTEAGPAFF. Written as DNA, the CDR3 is TGTGCCAGCAGTTACACAGAGGCGGGGCCCGCTTTCTTT.